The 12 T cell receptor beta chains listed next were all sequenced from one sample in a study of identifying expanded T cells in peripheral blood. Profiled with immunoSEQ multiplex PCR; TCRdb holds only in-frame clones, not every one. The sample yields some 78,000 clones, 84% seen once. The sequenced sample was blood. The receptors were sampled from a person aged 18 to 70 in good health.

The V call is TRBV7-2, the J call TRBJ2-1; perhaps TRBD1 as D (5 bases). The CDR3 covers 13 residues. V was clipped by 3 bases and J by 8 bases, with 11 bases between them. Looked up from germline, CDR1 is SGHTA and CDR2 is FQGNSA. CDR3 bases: TGTGCCAGCAGCTTGGGGCTAGGCGATGAGCAGTTCTTC. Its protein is CASSLGLGDEQFF. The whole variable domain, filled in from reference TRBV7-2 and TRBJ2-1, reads GAGVSQSPSNKVTEKGKDVELRCDPISGHTALYWYRQSLGQGLEFLIYFQGNSAPDKSGLPSDRFSAERTGGSVSTLTIQRTQQEDSAVYLCASSLGLGDEQFFGPGTRLTVL.

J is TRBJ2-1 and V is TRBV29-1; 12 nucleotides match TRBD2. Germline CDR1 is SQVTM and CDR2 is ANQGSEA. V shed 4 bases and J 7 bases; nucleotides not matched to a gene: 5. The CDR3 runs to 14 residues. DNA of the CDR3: TGCAGCGTTGCCGGACTAGCGGGGATGAATGAGCAGTTCTTC. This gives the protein CSVAGLAGMNEQFF.

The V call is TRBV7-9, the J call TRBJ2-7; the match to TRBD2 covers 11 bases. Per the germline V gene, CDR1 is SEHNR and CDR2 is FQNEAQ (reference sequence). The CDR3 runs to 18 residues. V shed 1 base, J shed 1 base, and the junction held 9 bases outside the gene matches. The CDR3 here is CASSLVPLAGGPSYEQYF. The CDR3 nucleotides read TGTGCCAGCAGCTTAGTTCCTCTAGCGGGAGGCCCTTCCTACGAGCAGTACTTC.

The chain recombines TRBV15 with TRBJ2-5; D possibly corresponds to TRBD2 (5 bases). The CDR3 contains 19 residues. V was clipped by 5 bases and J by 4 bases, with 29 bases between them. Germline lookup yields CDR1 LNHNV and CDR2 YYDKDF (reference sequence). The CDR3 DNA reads TGTGCCACCAGCCCTATACCAGCTAGCTCTAGTAACGACCGAGAGACCCAGTACTTC. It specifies CATSPIPASSSNDRETQYF.

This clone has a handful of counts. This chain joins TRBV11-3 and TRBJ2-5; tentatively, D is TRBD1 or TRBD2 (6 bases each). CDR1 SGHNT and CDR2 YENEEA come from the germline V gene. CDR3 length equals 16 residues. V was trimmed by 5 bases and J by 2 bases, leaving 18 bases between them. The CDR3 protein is CASSQTGNAGQETQYF. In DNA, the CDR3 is TGTGCCAGCAGCCAAACAGGGAATGCGGGACAAGAGACCCAGTACTTC. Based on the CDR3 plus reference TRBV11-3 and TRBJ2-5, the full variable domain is EAGVVQSPRYKIIEKKQPVAFWCNPISGHNTLYWYLQNLGQGPELLIRYENEEAVDDSQLPKDRFSAERLKGVDSTLKIQPAELGDSAVYLCASSQTGNAGQETQYFGPGTRLLVL.

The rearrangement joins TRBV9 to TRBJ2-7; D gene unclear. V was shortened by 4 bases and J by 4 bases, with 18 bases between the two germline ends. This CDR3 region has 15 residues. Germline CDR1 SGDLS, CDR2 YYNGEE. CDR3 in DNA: TGTGCCAGCAGCCCCCTCCTGCCCCCGGCGTACGAGCAGTACTTC. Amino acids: CASSPLLPPAYEQYF.

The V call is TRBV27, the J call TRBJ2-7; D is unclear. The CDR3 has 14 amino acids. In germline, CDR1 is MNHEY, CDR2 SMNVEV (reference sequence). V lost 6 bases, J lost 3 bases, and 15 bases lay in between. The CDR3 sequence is CASSSRAPLYEQYF. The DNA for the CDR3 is TGTGCCAGCAGCTCCCGGGCCCCGCTCTACGAGCAGTACTTC.

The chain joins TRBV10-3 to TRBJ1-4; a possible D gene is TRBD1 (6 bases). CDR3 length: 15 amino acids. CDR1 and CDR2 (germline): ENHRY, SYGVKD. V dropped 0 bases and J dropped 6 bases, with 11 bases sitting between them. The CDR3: CAISESGGRDEKLFF. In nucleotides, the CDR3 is TGTGCCATCAGTGAGTCAGGGGGTCGGGATGAAAAACTGTTTTTT.

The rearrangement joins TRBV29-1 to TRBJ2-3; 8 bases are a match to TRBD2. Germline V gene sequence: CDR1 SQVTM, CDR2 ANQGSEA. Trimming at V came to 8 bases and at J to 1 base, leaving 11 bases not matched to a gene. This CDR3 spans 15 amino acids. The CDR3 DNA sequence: TGCAGCACCCCCGGGGGGGGGCTGGGCACAGATACGCAGTATTTT. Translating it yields CSTPGGGLGTDTQYF.

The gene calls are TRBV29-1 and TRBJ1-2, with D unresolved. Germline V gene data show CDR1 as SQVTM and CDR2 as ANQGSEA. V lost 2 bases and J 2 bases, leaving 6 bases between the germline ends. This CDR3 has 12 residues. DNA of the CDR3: TGCAGCGTTGAATTGTCGAACTATGGCTACACCTTC. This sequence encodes CSVELSNYGYTF.

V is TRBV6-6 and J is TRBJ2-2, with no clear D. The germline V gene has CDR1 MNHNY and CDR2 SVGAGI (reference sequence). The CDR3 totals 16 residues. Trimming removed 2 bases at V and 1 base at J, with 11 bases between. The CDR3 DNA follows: TGTGCCAGCAGTTACGCGGCGGCCCTGAACACCGGGGAGCTGTTTTTT. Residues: CASSYAAALNTGELFF.

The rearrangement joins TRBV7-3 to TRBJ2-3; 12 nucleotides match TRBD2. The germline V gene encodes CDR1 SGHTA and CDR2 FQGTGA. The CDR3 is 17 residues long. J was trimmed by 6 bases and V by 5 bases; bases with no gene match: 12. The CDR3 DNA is TGTGCCAGCAGCCCAAGAGGGTCTAGCGGGAGGGCTGATACGCAGTATTTT. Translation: CASSPRGSSGRADTQYF.